Listed here are 27 T cell receptor beta chains from one sample, sequenced in a study of PD-L1 blockade in urothelial cancer. Time point in this sample: peripheral blood 6 weeks after treatment start. Some clones are missing from TCRdb's copy, which holds only in-frame ones; the method was immunoSEQ multiplex PCR. The table includes about 130,000 clones, roughly 82% detected once. The sequenced sample was PBMCs, obtained around atezolizumab (anti-PD-L1) treatment. The receptors were sampled from a man aged 50 to 59 with urothelial cancer.

The chain employs TRBV15 and TRBJ2-7; 11 nucleotides match TRBD1. V shed 3 bases, J shed 1 base, and the junction held 2 bases outside the gene matches. The CDR3 totals 15 residues. Germline-derived CDR1 and CDR2 are LNHNV and YYDKDF (reference sequence). This chain's CDR3 is CATSRGTGGSYEQYF. The DNA of the CDR3 is TGTGCCACCAGCAGGGGGACAGGGGGGTCCTACGAGCAGTACTTC.

The J gene is TRBJ2-1, the V gene TRBV19; D possibly corresponds to TRBD2 (6 bases). V shed 5 bases and J shed 2 bases, with 13 bases lying between them. This CDR3 has 15 amino acids. Germline values: CDR1 LNHDA, CDR2 SQIVND (reference sequence). The CDR3 spells CASSPEVAAYNEQFF. The CDR3 DNA reads TGTGCCAGTAGTCCCGAGGTAGCGGCCTACAATGAGCAGTTCTTC.

This clone was observed a handful of times. V is TRBV15 and J is TRBJ1-2, with D tentatively TRBD1 (5 bases). This CDR3 is built from 15 residues. V lost 2 bases to trimming and J lost 1 base, with 11 bases between them. Germline V gene sequence: CDR1 LNHNV, CDR2 YYDKDF (reference sequence). The CDR3 spells CATSRSTGNNYGYTF. DNA of the CDR3: TGTGCCACCAGCAGAAGTACAGGAAATAACTATGGCTACACCTTC.

The chain uses TRBV15 and TRBJ2-3; TRBD1 is a possible D gene (5 bases). Germline V lookup: CDR1 LNHNV, CDR2 YYDKDF (reference sequence). This CDR3 is 15 amino acids long. V lost 0 bases and J 4 bases, leaving 11 bases between the germline ends. The CDR3 bases are TGTGCCACCAGCAGAGATTTAGGGGTGGCAGATACGCAGTATTTT. Its translation: CATSRDLGVADTQYF.

This clone has just one count. V is TRBV5-1 and J is TRBJ2-1, with TRBD2 as a possible D gene (5 bases). V was shortened by 2 bases and J by 3 bases, with 12 bases between the two germline ends. From germline, CDR1 is SGHRS and CDR2 YFSETQ. The length of the CDR3 is 15 residues. DNA of the CDR3: TGCGCCAGCAGCTTTGGGCGGGCGAACTACAATGAGCAGTTCTTC. This encodes CASSFGRANYNEQFF.

The chain recombines TRBV18 with TRBJ1-1; D remains unclear. Germline CDR1 KGHSH, CDR2 LQKENI. V shed 4 bases and J shed 0 bases, with 3 bases lying between them. The CDR3 length is 12 residues. CDR3 bases: TGTGCCAGCTCACTCTTGAACACTGAAGCTTTCTTT. Its translation is CASSLLNTEAFF.

This chain links TRBV4-2 with TRBJ2-5; D is perhaps TRBD2 (5 bases). Germline V CDR1 and CDR2: LGHNA, YNFKEQ. Trimming shortened V by 4 bases and J by 9 bases, and 18 bases separated the two germline ends. The CDR3 runs to 14 residues. The chain's CDR3 is CASSPAGGAEAQYF. CDR3 nucleotides: TGTGCCAGCAGCCCCGCCGGCGGAGCGGAGGCCCAGTACTTC.

The V gene is TRBV28, the J gene TRBJ1-2; tentatively, D is TRBD1 (5 bases). V lost 5 bases to trimming and J lost 0 bases, with 22 bases between them. The CDR3 is 18 amino acids. Germline CDR1 MDHEN, CDR2 SYDVKM. This CDR3 reads CASSTAGLPGGANYGYTF. The DNA for the CDR3 is TGTGCCAGCAGTACGGCGGGACTCCCCGGGGGGGCTAACTATGGCTACACCTTC.

V and J are TRBV11-1 and TRBJ1-3; the match to TRBD1 covers 8 bases. CDR3 length: 14 residues. V lost 5 bases to trimming and J lost 3 bases; unmatched junction nucleotides: 3. Per the germline V gene, CDR1 is SGHAT and CDR2 is FQDESV (reference sequence). DNA of the CDR3: TGTGCCAGCAGCCGAGACAGGGGTGGAAACACCATATATTTT. It codes for CASSRDRGGNTIYF. Combining the CDR3 with reference TRBV11-1 and TRBJ1-3 gives the whole variable domain EAEVAQSPRYKITEKSQAVAFWCDPISGHATLYWYRQILGQGPELLVQFQDESVVDDSQLPKDRFSAERLKGVDSTLKIQPAELGDSAMYLCASSRDRGGNTIYFGEGSWLTVV.

The chain couples TRBV6-5 to TRBJ2-5; D remains ambiguous. From germline, CDR1 is MNHEY and CDR2 SVGAGI. V gave up 0 bases and J gave up 8 bases, with 10 bases separating them. The CDR3 is made up of 13 amino acids. DNA for the CDR3: TGTGCCAGCAGTTACTCACCTAGGCAAACCCAGTACTTC. Protein sequence: CASSYSPRQTQYF.

The chain uses TRBV11-2 and TRBJ2-1, with a tentative D call TRBD2 (6 bases). Germline V lookup: CDR1 SGHAT, CDR2 FQNNGV. V was pared by 8 bases and J by 12 bases, with 23 bases between. The CDR3 spans 14 residues. The CDR3 coding sequence is TGTGCCAGCGGTTTGGACGGACTATTCGGGAGGCAGTTCTTC. This encodes CASGLDGLFGRQFF.

This chain links TRBV7-2 with TRBJ2-1, with 7 bases that match TRBD2. Trimming cost V 5 bases and J 2 bases; bases outside gene matches: 3. The CDR3 sequence is 14 residues long. CDR1 is SGHTA and CDR2 is FQGNSA in the germline V gene. The CDR3 here is CASSPSGTYNEQFF. The DNA of the CDR3 is TGTGCCAGCAGCCCCAGCGGGACCTACAATGAGCAGTTCTTC.

This clone is a singleton in its sample. The chain has TRBV19 and TRBJ2-1, with D tentatively TRBD2 (6 bases). The germline V gene encodes CDR1 LNHDA and CDR2 SQIVND (reference sequence). The CDR3 has 16 amino acids. Deletions cut 0 bases from V and 4 bases from J, with 13 bases between. DNA for the CDR3: TGTGCCAGTAGTATAGATAATAGCGGAGGATACAATGAGCAGTTCTTC. The encoded protein is CASSIDNSGGYNEQFF.

The chain has TRBV2 and TRBJ2-1, with D possibly matching TRBD1 (7 bases). V dropped 7 bases and J dropped 9 bases, with 16 bases sitting between them. Germline V CDR1 and CDR2: SNHLY, FYNNEI. The CDR3 loop spans 13 amino acids. The CDR3 DNA reads TGTGCCAGCAAGAACCCTCAGGGGGGTGAGCAGTTCTTC. Translated, it gives CASKNPQGGEQFF.

The J gene is TRBJ1-3, the V gene TRBV5-1; weak D call: TRBD1 (5 bases). CDR1 is SGHRS and CDR2 is YFSETQ in the germline V gene. This CDR3 comprises 17 residues. V was cut by 2 bases and J by 0 bases, with 15 bases left in between. The CDR3 sequence is CASSLTGSTSSGNTIYF. CDR3 DNA sequence: TGCGCCAGCAGCTTAACAGGATCAACGAGCTCTGGAAACACCATATATTTT.

The genes are TRBV7-3 and TRBJ2-1; D is perhaps TRBD2 (6 bases). Germline loops: CDR1 SGHTA, CDR2 FQGTGA. V dropped 5 bases and J dropped 6 bases, with 14 bases sitting between them. The CDR3 is made up of 14 amino acids. As DNA, the CDR3 is TGTGCCAGCAGCCCCAGGAGGACTATCAATGAGCAGTTCTTC. This encodes CASSPRRTINEQFF.

The V call is TRBV10-3, the J call TRBJ2-3; TRBD1 aligns across 7 bases. This CDR3 region has 15 residues. Germline trimming cut 3 bases from V and 3 bases from J; bases unmatched to any gene: 6. CDR1 and CDR2 (germline): ENHRY, SYGVKD. The CDR3 is CAISDGTVATDTQYF. CDR3 DNA: TGTGCCATCAGTGACGGGACAGTAGCGACAGATACGCAGTATTTT.

This clone was observed a single time. The chain uses TRBV5-4 and TRBJ2-3, with 10 positions matching TRBD2. Germline-derived CDR1 and CDR2 are SGHNT and YYREEE (reference sequence). The CDR3 loop spans 16 amino acids. With 4 bases clipped from V and 4 bases from J, the junction kept 9 bases outside the gene matches. As DNA, the CDR3 is TGTGCCAGCAGCCCTCCTGAGCGGGAGGGCCCAGATACGCAGTATTTT. Translated, it gives CASSPPEREGPDTQYF.

This sequence joins TRBV21-1 and TRBJ1-2. TRBV21-1 counts as a pseudogene. This CDR3 comprises 14 residues. CDR3 residues: CASSKGGRQYGYTF. The DNA of the CDR3 is TGTGCCAGCAGCAAAGGAGGGAGGCAGTATGGCTACACCTTC.

The V call is TRBV7-3, the J call TRBJ2-1; 8 nucleotides agree with TRBD2. The CDR3 runs 15 residues. V lost 2 bases and J lost 3; bases outside the gene matches: 3. Germline CDR1 is SGHTA and CDR2 is FQGTGA. CDR3 region: CASSLFSGNYNEQFF. In nucleotides, the CDR3 is TGTGCCAGCAGCTTATTTAGCGGGAACTACAATGAGCAGTTCTTC.

The rearrangement joins TRBV5-8 to TRBJ2-1, with TRBD1 as a possible D gene (5 bases). V was cut by 2 bases and J by 2 bases, with 8 bases left in between. This CDR3 has 14 residues. Germline CDR1 is SGHTS and CDR2 is YDEGEE. The CDR3 bases are TGTGCCAGCAGCTTTTCAGGGACCTACAATGAGCAGTTCTTC. Its protein product is CASSFSGTYNEQFF.

This clone was seen only a few times. The J gene is TRBJ1-1, the V gene TRBV10-2; no definite D call. Germline V gives CDR1 WSHSY, CDR2 SAAADI. CDR3 size: 15 residues. V lost 3 bases and J 1 base, leaving 12 bases between the germline ends. The CDR3 DNA reads TGCGCCAGCAGTGATGGAGTACATTCGAACACTGAAGCTTTCTTT. As protein: CASSDGVHSNTEAFF.

This rearrangement joins TRBV4-2 to TRBJ2-3; tentative D call: TRBD2 (6 bases). CDR1 is LGHNA, CDR2 YNFKEQ, per germline. The CDR3 covers 14 residues. V was cut by 1 base and J by 4 bases, with 9 bases left in between. CDR3 in DNA: TGTGCCAGCAGCCAAGGGGGGGTGGCAGATACGCAGTATTTT. Protein product: CASSQGGVADTQYF.

This clone appeared once. This sequence joins TRBV4-1 and TRBJ1-4; D is perhaps TRBD1 (5 bases). The V gene lost 5 bases and the J gene lost 8 bases, with 18 bases spanning the gap. This CDR3 has 15 residues. CDR1 and CDR2 (germline): MGHRA, YSYEKL. CDR3 DNA: TGCGCCAGCAGCTCAGGCCCCAGGGAACAGGAAAAACTGTTTTTT. Protein product: CASSSGPREQEKLFF.

The chain carries TRBV6-5 and TRBJ2-7; TRBD2 might be the D (6 bases). This CDR3 has 16 amino acids. Per germline, CDR1 MNHEY and CDR2 SVGAGI. Trimming took 0 bases from V and 0 from J, leaving 12 bases between them. This CDR3 is CASSYSMDGSSYEQYF. The CDR3 DNA reads TGTGCCAGCAGTTACTCGATGGACGGGAGCTCCTACGAGCAGTACTTC.

In this sample, this clone turned up many times. This CDR3 is CASTPTGFWPYEQYF. The CDR3 region has the DNA TGTGCCAGTACCCCGACAGGGTTCTGGCCCTACGAGCAGTACTTC. The rearrangement joins TRBV19 to TRBJ2-7; 7 nucleotides line up with TRBD1. The CDR3 spans 15 residues. Germline V gene sequence: CDR1 LNHDA, CDR2 SQIVND (reference sequence). The V segment lost 7 bases and the J segment 2 bases; nucleotides outside the gene matches: 11.

The genes are TRBV5-3 and TRBJ1-1, with D possibly TRBD1 on 5 matching bases. TRBV5-3 falls under the ORF class, with uncertain function. The CDR3 covers 14 residues. V was trimmed by 4 bases and J by 0 bases, leaving 10 bases between them. The CDR3 is CARSRRGLNTEAFF. DNA of the CDR3: TGTGCCAGAAGCAGGAGGGGACTGAACACTGAAGCTTTCTTT.